The sequence of this T cell receptor (beta chain) was determined in a study of T-cell memory formation after mild COVID-19. The wider study: TCR clusters were largely donor specific.

TCRdb recomputed calls from the 5' RACE reads with MiXCR, one row per CDR3 protein. Among roughly 450,000 distinct CDR3 sequences listed, 18% were seen once. From germline, CDR1 is SGHKS and CDR2 YYEKEE (reference sequence). This CDR3 region has 13 residues. The V gene lost 0 bases and the J gene lost 2 bases, with 6 bases spanning the gap. Study observations and caveats: Pre-infection memory already had some responding clones, implying cross-reactive memory joined.

Points on this clonotype: The antigen remains undetermined.

The chain carries TRBV5-5 and TRBJ2-7, with no clear D. The sequenced material came from PBMCs or a T cell subset sorted from them (not recorded which). This sequence originates from an adult woman who had mild COVID-19 (a few samples of this study predate the infection). Cell type and time point are not known. The CDR3: CASSLDIPYEQYF. CDR3 nucleotides: TGTGCCAGCAGCTTGGACATTCCCTACGAGCAGTACTTC.